The rows below give T cell receptor beta chains drawn from one sample of a study of shared clonotypes between healthy human individuals. The data were produced by immunoSEQ multiplex PCR, yet TCRdb's version contains in-frame clones alone and is incomplete. The sample lists over 2 million clones; around 93% were seen once. The sequenced sample was naive CD4+ T cells from PBMCs. These receptors all come from a man between 18 and 35 years old in good health. Some clones in this sample may be carry-over from other donors' samples. Each CDR3 is given with its conserved first and last residue. Fields, in order: J gene, D gene, clone size, V gene, CDR3 protein, CDR3 DNA. D genes are given only for firm matches. Size is stated for part of the rows, as once, few or many counts, or as a class when the clone is expanded.

J: TRBJ1-4; D: NA; size: NA; V: TRBV15; CDR3: CATSRDLRGEKLFF; DNA: TGTGCCACCAGCAGAGACCTCAGGGGTGAAAAACTGTTTTTT
J: TRBJ2-7; D: NA; size: NA; V: TRBV9; CDR3: CASSALSGPHEQYF; DNA: TGTGCCAGCAGCGCACTATCGGGTCCGCACGAGCAGTACTTC
J: TRBJ1-2; D: TRBD1; size: NA; V: TRBV28; CDR3: CASSPSKGAWHGYTF; DNA: TGTGCCAGCAGTCCATCCAAGGGGGCCTGGCATGGCTACACCTTC
J: TRBJ2-2; D: TRBD2; size: NA; V: TRBV4-1; CDR3: CASSQVPTRGSSTGELFF; DNA: TGCGCCAGCAGCCAAGTTCCTACTCGCGGGAGTTCAACCGGGGAGCTGTTTTTT
J: TRBJ1-2; D: NA; size: NA; V: TRBV28; CDR3: CASSLVAEAGNYGYTF; DNA: TGTGCCAGCAGTTTGGTCGCCGAGGCGGGTAACTATGGCTACACCTTC
J: TRBJ1-2; D: NA; size: NA; V: TRBV4-3; CDR3: CASSQDVGGLYGYTF; DNA: TGCGCCAGCAGCCAAGATGTGGGGGGACTGTATGGCTACACCTTC
J: TRBJ2-5; D: NA; size: NA; V: TRBV28; CDR3: CASSSPGREAGETQYF; DNA: TGTGCCAGCAGTTCCCCAGGACGTGAGGCGGGGGAGACCCAGTACTTC
J: TRBJ2-3; D: NA; size: NA; V: TRBV4-1; CDR3: CASSQPGAPGSDTQYF; DNA: TGCGCCAGCAGCCAGCCGGGAGCCCCGGGCTCCGATACGCAGTATTTT
J: TRBJ1-1; D: NA; size: NA; V: TRBV6-6; CDR3: CASSGRMDSGDTEAFF; DNA: TGTGCCAGCAGTGGCCGCATGGACAGCGGGGACACTGAAGCTTTCTTT
J: TRBJ1-1; D: NA; size: few; V: TRBV2; CDR3: CASSDGGQAFF; DNA: TGTGCCAGCAGTGATGGGGGGCAGGCTTTCTTT
J: TRBJ2-7; D: TRBD2; size: NA; V: TRBV14; CDR3: CASSRGRGAYEQYF; DNA: TGTGCCAGCAGCCGAGGACGGGGGGCCTACGAGCAGTACTTC
J: TRBJ2-1; D: NA; size: NA; V: TRBV7-9; CDR3: CASSLAVGVEQFF; DNA: TGTGCCAGCAGCTTAGCGGTCGGGGTTGAGCAGTTCTTC
J: TRBJ2-7; D: TRBD1; size: NA; V: TRBV7-2; CDR3: CASSSRDSSYEQYF; DNA: TGTGCCAGCAGCTCCCGGGACAGCTCCTACGAGCAGTACTTC
J: TRBJ2-3; D: NA; size: NA; V: TRBV6-6; CDR3: CASRPVNRQSTDTQYF; DNA: TGTGCCAGCAGGCCGGTGAACAGACAGAGCACAGATACGCAGTATTTT
J: TRBJ1-1; D: NA; size: NA; V: TRBV7-9; CDR3: CASSLAGPSTTEAFF; DNA: TGTGCCAGCAGCTTAGCTGGGCCGTCAACCACTGAAGCTTTCTTT
J: TRBJ1-5; D: NA; size: NA; V: TRBV28; CDR3: CASRQTWTSTSNQPQHF; DNA: TGTGCCAGCAGGCAAACCTGGACATCTACTAGCAATCAGCCCCAGCATTTT
J: TRBJ1-5; D: NA; size: few; V: TRBV19; CDR3: CASSRGQPNQPQHF; DNA: TGTGCCAGTAGTAGAGGGCAGCCCAATCAGCCCCAGCATTTT
J: TRBJ2-2; D: NA; size: NA; V: TRBV9; CDR3: CASSRYGRTDGELFF; DNA: TGTGCCAGCAGTCGGTATGGGAGAACCGACGGGGAGCTGTTTTTT
J: TRBJ1-1; D: TRBD1; size: once; V: TRBV28; CDR3: CACGTGRTEAFF; DNA: TGTGCCTGCGGGACAGGTCGGACTGAAGCTTTCTTT
J: TRBJ1-5; D: TRBD1; size: NA; V: TRBV11-2; CDR3: CASSYDRGGQPQHF; DNA: TGTGCCAGCAGCTACGACAGGGGTGGCCAGCCCCAGCATTTT
J: TRBJ2-7; D: NA; size: NA; V: TRBV5-1; CDR3: CASSTLPVYEQYF; DNA: TGCGCCAGCAGCACGCTCCCCGTCTACGAGCAGTACTTC
J: TRBJ2-1; D: TRBD1; size: NA; V: TRBV7-3; CDR3: CASSSRDRGFYEQFF; DNA: TGTGCCAGCAGCTCCCGGGACAGGGGGTTCTATGAGCAGTTCTTC
J: TRBJ2-7; D: TRBD1; size: NA; V: TRBV29-1; CDR3: CSVAGTGRYEQYF; DNA: TGCAGCGTTGCCGGGACAGGGAGGTACGAGCAGTACTTC
J: TRBJ1-2; D: NA; size: few; V: TRBV28; CDR3: CASSSSWGGYTF; DNA: TGTGCCAGCAGTTCCTCCTGGGGTGGCTACACCTTC
J: TRBJ1-2; D: NA; size: NA; V: TRBV18; CDR3: CASSPRGDGNGYTF; DNA: TGTGCCAGCTCACCACGAGGTGATGGCAATGGCTACACCTTC
J: TRBJ2-1; D: TRBD2; size: NA; V: TRBV7-2; CDR3: CASSLVGTSPENEQFF; DNA: TGTGCCAGCAGCTTAGTTGGGACTAGCCCCGAGAATGAGCAGTTCTTC
J: TRBJ2-3; D: NA; size: NA; V: TRBV2; CDR3: CASSPTASTDTQYF; DNA: TGTGCCAGCAGTCCGACGGCAAGCACAGATACGCAGTATTTT
J: TRBJ2-7; D: NA; size: NA; V: TRBV6-5; CDR3: CASSRQTYYEQYF; DNA: TGTGCCAGCAGTCGACAGACCTACTACGAGCAGTACTTC
J: TRBJ1-1; D: NA; size: NA; V: TRBV18; CDR3: CASSSQGTTEAFF; DNA: TGTGCCAGCTCGTCTCAGGGCACCACTGAAGCTTTCTTT
J: TRBJ2-1; D: NA; size: NA; V: TRBV14; CDR3: CASKGWGTNEQFF; DNA: TGTGCCAGCAAGGGGTGGGGGACGAATGAGCAGTTCTTC
J: TRBJ2-3; D: NA; size: NA; V: TRBV6-5; CDR3: CATRQPSTDTQYF; DNA: TGTGCCACCCGACAGCCTAGCACAGATACGCAGTATTTT